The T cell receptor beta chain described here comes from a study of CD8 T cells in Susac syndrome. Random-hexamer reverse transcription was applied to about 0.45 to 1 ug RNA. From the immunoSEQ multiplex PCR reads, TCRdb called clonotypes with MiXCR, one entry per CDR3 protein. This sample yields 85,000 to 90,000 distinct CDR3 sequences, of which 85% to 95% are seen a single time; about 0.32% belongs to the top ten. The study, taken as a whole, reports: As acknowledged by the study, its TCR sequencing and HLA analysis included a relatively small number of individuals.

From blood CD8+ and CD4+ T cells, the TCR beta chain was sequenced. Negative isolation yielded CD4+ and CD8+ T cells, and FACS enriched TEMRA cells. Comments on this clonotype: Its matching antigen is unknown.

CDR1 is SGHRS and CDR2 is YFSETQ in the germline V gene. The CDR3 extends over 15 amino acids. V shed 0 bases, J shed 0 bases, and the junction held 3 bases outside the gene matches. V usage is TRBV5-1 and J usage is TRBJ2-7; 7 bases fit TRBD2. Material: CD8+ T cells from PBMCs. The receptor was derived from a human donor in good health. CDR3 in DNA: TGCGCCAGCAGCTTGGGAGCGGGGACCTCCTACGAGCAGTACTTC. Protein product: CASSLGAGTSYEQYF.